This paragraph reports one T cell receptor beta chain. 13 Jbeta primers and 60 Vbeta primers were used for the PCR. Measured with immunoSEQ multiplex PCR; TCRdb has only the in-frame clones, and not every one. Of tens of thousands of clones listed, around 80% are singletons. This record belongs to a study of cytomegalovirus exposure and HLA in healthy donors. This TCR was recovered from a male donor in good health and CMV-seropositive. The sample consisted of PBMCs.

Written as DNA, the CDR3 is TGTGCCAGCAGTCCCAGACTAGCGGGTGGGCCGGCCTACGAGCAGTACTTC. This sequence encodes CASSPRLAGGPAYEQYF. This sequence joins TRBV27 and TRBJ2-7; 10 nucleotides line up with TRBD2. V shed 5 bases, J shed 2 bases, and the junction held 12 bases outside the gene matches. CDR3 length equals 17 residues. Germline V gene lookup returns CDR1 MNHEY and CDR2 SMNVEV (reference sequence).